This record concerns one TCR beta chain sequence. Its antigen remains unknown. A much larger clone sits a single nucleotide away, making a read error possible. The data belong to a study of T cells in Graves' hyperthyroidism and ophthalmopathy. Study results and limitations: Using 13 V-J features, a model discriminated ophthalmopathy from stable hyperthyroidism.

Stable hyperthyroidism: no ophthalmopathy progression over 18 months of follow-up. A patient was excluded if there was uncontrolled infection, other autoimmune disease, pregnancy or lactation. PBMCs stemmed from around 9.3 ml fresh peripheral blood. Trimming took off 1 base at V and 4 bases at J, with 10 bases between the two ends. The CDR3 sequence is 13 residues long. Per germline, CDR1 SQVTM and CDR2 ANQGSEA. Template material for amplifying TCR beta CDR3 regions consisted of RNA transcripts. The TCR CDR3 was amplified in a first-round RT-PCR using the HTBI primer set. TCRdb re-derived calls from the multiplex PCR reads in MiXCR, one entry per CDR3 protein. The data show around 690,000 distinct CDR3 sequences, with approximately 15% seen just once and 15% held by the top ten.

Sequenced input: blood. The chain carries TRBV29-1 and TRBJ1-1; unclear D gene. The receptor's source is a man between 45 and 60 years old with Graves' hyperthyroidism. CDR3 residues: CSVEGGRSTEAFF. The CDR3 region has the DNA TGCAGCGTTGAAGGCGGGCGGAGCACTGAAGCTTTCTTT.